This T cell receptor beta chain was sequenced for a study of CD8 T cells in ankylosing spondylitis. Broader study findings: What seemed typical of ankylosing spondylitis blood was a TCR beta motif built from eight highly homologous variants.

About this clonotype: Its target is not known.

TCRdb used MiXCR to reprocess the 5' RACE reads, holding one entry per CDR3 protein. The table records some 800,000 distinct CDR3 sequences, roughly 12% of them present only once. Germline V gives CDR1 SGHTA, CDR2 FQGTGA. Germline trimming cut 4 bases from V and 10 bases from J; bases unmatched to any gene: 6. CDR3 length: 13 amino acids. The TCR originated in a male donor with ankylosing spondylitis. The sample comprised blood, either unsorted or a sorted T cell fraction (not recorded which). The genes are TRBV7-3 and TRBJ2-1; TRBD2 matches 8 bases. CDR3 region: CASSSGGAGEQFF. CDR3 coding DNA: TGTGCCAGCAGCTCCGGGGGGGCCGGGGAGCAGTTCTTC.